Listed here are 25 T cell receptor beta chains from one sample, sequenced in a study of regulatory T cells in long-lasting Graves disease. This sample's time point: newly diagnosed GD, antithyroid drugs for less than 3 months. Researchers made the TCR library from RNA that was extracted from PBMCs. Libraries of TCR beta came from iRepertoire HTBI primers plus Arm-PCR of CDR3 regions. TCRdb re-called the multiplex PCR reads with MiXCR, one entry per CDR3 protein. The sample carries 550,000 to 600,000 distinct CDR3 sequences, 15% to 20% recorded once. This sample also belongs to another study, concerning T cells in Graves' hyperthyroidism and ophthalmopathy.

Sample: peripheral blood mononuclear cells (PBMCs), taken at new diagnosis, from a patient treated with antithyroid drugs. These receptors all stem from a man younger than 35 with Graves disease.

This clonotype was observed at least ten times. The rearrangement uses TRBV7-9 and TRBJ2-5; D is unresolved. V was trimmed by 2 bases and J by 5 bases, leaving 12 bases between them. The CDR3 extends over 14 amino acids. The germline V gene encodes CDR1 SEHNR and CDR2 FQNEAQ (reference sequence). The CDR3 nucleotides are TGTGCCAGCAGCTTAAGGGCTACCGTGGAGACCCAGTACTTC. This encodes CASSLRATVETQYF. The whole variable domain, remainder taken from reference TRBV7-9 and TRBJ2-5, is DTGVSQNPRHKITKRGQNVTFRCDPISEHNRLYWYRQTLGQGPEFLTYFQNEAQLEKSRLLSDRFSAERPKGSFSTLEIQRTEQGDSAMYLCASSLRATVETQYFGPGTRLLVL.

This clonotype was counted at least ten times. The chain has TRBV15 and TRBJ2-5; D is unclear. Germline CDR1 LNHNV, CDR2 YYDKDF (reference sequence). Trimming shortened V by 0 bases and J by 5 bases, and 13 bases separated the two germline ends. The CDR3 has 15 residues. CDR3 coding DNA: TGTGCCACCAGCAGAGATACGGGCCACGGGGAGACCCAGTACTTC. Amino acid sequence: CATSRDTGHGETQYF.

The table lists this clonotype with many counts. An end of the junction differs from the germline gene, which may be a read error. The chain is built from TRBV12-3 or TRBV12-4 and TRBJ2-1, with D possibly TRBD2 on 5 matching bases. The CDR3 has 12 amino acids. The CDR3 reads CASNLVRVVEFF. CDR3 nucleotides: TGTGCCAGCAATTTAGTGCGGGTTGTCGAGTTCTTC.

This clonotype was counted a few times. The chain carries TRBV19 and TRBJ2-6; D uncertain. The CDR3 is 15 amino acids. Germline lookup yields CDR1 LNHDA and CDR2 SQIVND (reference sequence). V lost 5 bases to trimming and J lost 0 bases, with 8 bases between them. In nucleotides, the CDR3 is TGTGCCAGTAGTGGCCTGGCCTCTGGGGCCAACGTCCTGACTTTC. Translation gives CASSGLASGANVLTF.

This clonotype was seen at least ten times. The rearrangement joins TRBV6-1 to TRBJ2-3; 10 bases are a match to TRBD2. The length of the CDR3 is 17 residues. J gave up 1 base and V 3 bases, and 7 bases lay outside the gene matches. Looked up from germline, CDR1 is MNHNS and CDR2 is SASEGT. CDR3: CASSDPAGGPGTDTQYF. CDR3 coding DNA: TGTGCCAGCAGTGACCCAGCGGGAGGGCCCGGCACAGATACGCAGTATTTT.

V gene TRBV20-1 combines with J gene TRBJ1-5; 7 bases are a match to TRBD1. This CDR3 has 13 amino acids. V gave up 6 bases and J gave up 4 bases; unmatched junction bases: 6. Per the germline V gene, CDR1 is DFQATT and CDR2 is SNEGSKA (reference sequence). This CDR3 is CSAPTGINQPQHF. The CDR3 region has the DNA TGCAGTGCGCCGACAGGGATTAATCAGCCCCAGCATTTT.

This chain connects TRBV15 to TRBJ2-2; D remains ambiguous. Germline V CDR1 and CDR2: LNHNV, YYDKDF (reference sequence). The CDR3 extends over 13 amino acids. The V end lost 0 bases, the J end lost 6 bases, and 5 bases lay between the germline ends. The CDR3 region is CATSRDLPGELFF. CDR3 bases: TGTGCCACCAGCAGAGATTTACCCGGGGAGCTGTTTTTT.

Turning to this clonotype: A much larger clone lies a single base off, so this may be a read error. The J gene is TRBJ2-1, the V gene TRBV27, with 7 bases identical to TRBD1. Germline CDR1 MNHEY, CDR2 SMNVEV (reference sequence). With V trimmed by 5 bases and J by 9 bases, 13 bases remained unmatched. This CDR3 region has 15 residues. CDR3 nucleotide sequence: TGTGCCAGCAGTCCGCCGACAGGGATGGGCAGTGAGCAGTTCTTC. Encoded protein: CASSPPTGMGSEQFF.

The sample holds many counts of this clonotype. This chain joins TRBV12-3 or TRBV12-4 and TRBJ1-2; tentative D call: TRBD1 (6 bases). Trimming took 6 bases from V and 3 from J, leaving 14 bases between them. The CDR3 length is 14 residues. The CDR3 nucleotides are TGTGCCAGCAGGGAAACAGGGTTCGACTATGGCTACACCTTC. It translates to CASRETGFDYGYTF.

This clonotype was picked up many times. This rearrangement joins TRBV2 to TRBJ2-3, with D unresolved. The J call may not be correct, given that the DNA end is closer to TRBJ2-1. The CDR3 totals 13 residues. Germline V gene sequence: CDR1 SNHLY, CDR2 FYNNEI. CDR3 nucleotide sequence: TGTGCCAGCAGTGTTAACCCCACTATCGAGCAGTTCTTC. Translation gives CASSVNPTIEQFF.

This clonotype turned up a few times. The final CDR3 position lacks the conserved phenylalanine or tryptophan, pointing to a likely read error. The DNA is left out, because the CDR3 cannot be placed on it with certainty; the CDR3 is given as TCRdb lists it. The gene calls are TRBV11-2 and TRBJ2-1; TRBD1, the table's D call, lacks a check against the DNA. In germline, CDR1 is SGHAT, CDR2 FQNNGV. The CDR3 spans 13 residues, counting both ends. CDR3 sequence: CASSLGVDRGFLV.

The chain combines TRBV6-5 with TRBJ2-5; D remains unclear. CDR1 and CDR2 (germline): MNHEY, SVGAGI. Trimming left V 0 bases short and J 5 bases short, with 10 bases between. This CDR3 has 14 residues. The CDR3 DNA reads as TGTGCCAGCAGTTACTCGATGAACTCGGAGACCCAGTACTTC. Translated, it gives CASSYSMNSETQYF.

Many counts were recorded for this clonotype. The genes are TRBV2 and TRBJ2-7; 11 nucleotides align to TRBD2. The germline gives CDR1 SNHLY, CDR2 FYNNEI. This CDR3 has 16 amino acids. V shed 5 bases and J 6 bases; nucleotides not matched to a gene: 12. CDR3 nucleotide sequence: TGTGCCAGCAGTCCGGCGGGTAGCGGGAGGGCGGGCGAGCAGTACTTC. It encodes CASSPAGSGRAGEQYF.

There are a few counts of this clonotype. The V gene is TRBV5-4, the J gene TRBJ2-7; tentative D call: TRBD2 (7 bases). CDR3 length: 15 amino acids. Trimming shortened V by 4 bases and J by 0 bases, and 14 bases separated the two germline ends. The germline CDR1 and CDR2 sequences are SGHNT and YYREEE (reference sequence). The DNA of the CDR3 is TGTGCCAGCAGCCCTGGTGGGGGGGCCTCCTACGAGCAGTACTTC. As protein: CASSPGGGASYEQYF.

There are many counts of this clonotype. This chain links TRBV11-2 with TRBJ1-2; tentatively, D is TRBD1 (6 bases). Trimming removed 4 bases at V and 4 bases at J, with 13 bases between. This CDR3 is built from 14 residues. The germline gives CDR1 SGHAT, CDR2 FQNNGV. Written as DNA, the CDR3 is TGTGCCAGCAGCTCCGCCCGGGGGCTCTATGGCTACACCTTC. It codes for CASSSARGLYGYTF.

This clonotype was found a few times. CDR3: CSARDSGLAIEYEQFF. The CDR3 DNA reads TGCAGTGCTAGAGATTCAGGCCTAGCAATCGAATATGAGCAGTTCTTC. The rearrangement links TRBV20-1 to TRBJ2-1; D possibly corresponds to TRBD2 (5 bases). CDR1 and CDR2 from the germline V gene are DFQATT and SNEGSKA (reference sequence). The CDR3 spans 16 residues. The germline V and J ends were trimmed by 0 bases and 8 bases, with 20 bases remaining between them.

This sequence joins TRBV11-3 and TRBJ2-7, with unresolved D. Trimming took 2 bases from V and 2 from J, leaving 10 bases between them. The CDR3 is made up of 14 amino acids. Germline loops: CDR1 SGHNT, CDR2 YENEEA. CDR3 sequence reads: CASSLYGGAYEQYF. The CDR3, as DNA: TGTGCCAGCAGCTTATACGGTGGGGCCTACGAGCAGTACTTC.

The chain links TRBV28 to TRBJ2-2; 12 bases map to TRBD1. V shed 3 bases and J 3 bases; nucleotides not matched to a gene: 2. Germline assignment: CDR1 MDHEN and CDR2 SYDVKM. The CDR3 extends over 16 amino acids. CDR3 DNA: TGTGCCAGCAGTTTCGGGACAGGGGGCCACACCGGGGAGCTGTTTTTT. It codes for CASSFGTGGHTGELFF.

The chain recombines TRBV19 with TRBJ1-5, with D possibly being TRBD1 (6 bases). Trimming shortened V by 1 base and J by 0 bases, and 13 bases separated the two germline ends. In germline, CDR1 is LNHDA, CDR2 SQIVND (reference sequence). The CDR3 runs 17 residues. The CDR3 loop is CASSIVGGLLSNQPQHF. DNA for the CDR3: TGTGCCAGTAGTATAGTAGGGGGACTCCTTAGCAATCAGCCCCAGCATTTT.

This rearrangement joins TRBV29-1 to TRBJ1-2; D remains unclear. CDR3 length equals 12 residues. V lost 0 bases and J 7 bases, leaving 9 bases between the germline ends. CDR1 is SQVTM, CDR2 ANQGSEA, per germline. The CDR3 protein is CSVEDRASGYTF. CDR3 coding DNA: TGCAGCGTTGAAGATCGCGCCAGTGGCTACACCTTC. Using reference TRBV29-1 and TRBJ1-2 for the parts outside the CDR3, the full variable domain is SAVISQKPSRDICQRGTSLTIQCQVDSQVTMMFWYRQQPGQSLTLIATANQGSEATYESGFVIDKFPISRPNLTFSTLTVSNMSPEDSSIYLCSVEDRASGYTFGSGTRLTVV.

The chain combines TRBV27 with TRBJ2-3; D is perhaps TRBD1 or TRBD2 (6 bases each). CDR3 size: 15 residues. Germline CDR1 is MNHEY and CDR2 is SMNVEV (reference sequence). V was trimmed by 2 bases and J by 2 bases, leaving 11 bases between them. CDR3 sequence reads: CASSLRGRTTDTQYF. CDR3 DNA sequence: TGTGCCAGCAGTTTAAGGGGGAGGACCACAGATACGCAGTATTTT.

This clonotype showed up just once. V is TRBV18 and J is TRBJ2-7; tentatively, D is TRBD1 or TRBD2 (7 bases each). V lost 1 base and J lost 7, with 23 bases in between. Germline lookup yields CDR1 KGHSH and CDR2 LQKENI. The CDR3 runs to 17 residues. CDR3 sequence (DNA): TGTGCCAGCTCACCACGACCGGCGGCAGGGGGGGTAGAAGAGCAGTACTTC. Translating it yields CASSPRPAAGGVEEQYF.

Comments on this clonotype: The junction shows a germline mismatch at one end, possibly a read error. The chain recombines TRBV11-1 with TRBJ2-5, with 7 bases lining up with TRBD1. The length of the CDR3 is 12 residues. Germline-derived CDR1 and CDR2 are SGHAT and FQDESV (reference sequence). The CDR3 spells CASSSGGETRYF. CDR3 nucleotide sequence: TGTGCCAGCAGTTCAGGGGGAGAGACCCGGTACTTC.

CDR3 residues: CASSLTVVANTEAFF. CDR3 DNA: TGTGCCAGCAGCTTAACGGTCGTGGCGAACACTGAAGCTTTCTTT. The chain uses TRBV7-3 and TRBJ1-1; no reliable D call. With 0 bases removed from V and 1 base from J, the gap between germline ends came to 9 bases. In germline, CDR1 is SGHTA, CDR2 FQGTGA. The CDR3 is 15 residues long.

This clonotype was found many times. V usage is TRBV5-1 and J usage is TRBJ2-7, with D possibly matching TRBD1 (6 bases). The germline gives CDR1 SGHRS, CDR2 YFSETQ. Trimming cost V 4 bases and J 3 bases, with 14 bases left between them. The CDR3 spans 14 residues. This chain's CDR3 is CASSGDGQLYEQYF. CDR3 nucleotides: TGCGCCAGCAGCGGGGACGGACAGCTCTACGAGCAGTACTTC. Variable domain in full (rest from reference TRBV5-1 and TRBJ2-7): KAGVTQTPRYLIKTRGQQVTLSCSPISGHRSVSWYQQTPGQGLQFLFEYFSETQRNKGNFPGRFSGRQFSNSRSEMNVSTLELGDSALYLCASSGDGQLYEQYFGPGTRLTVT.